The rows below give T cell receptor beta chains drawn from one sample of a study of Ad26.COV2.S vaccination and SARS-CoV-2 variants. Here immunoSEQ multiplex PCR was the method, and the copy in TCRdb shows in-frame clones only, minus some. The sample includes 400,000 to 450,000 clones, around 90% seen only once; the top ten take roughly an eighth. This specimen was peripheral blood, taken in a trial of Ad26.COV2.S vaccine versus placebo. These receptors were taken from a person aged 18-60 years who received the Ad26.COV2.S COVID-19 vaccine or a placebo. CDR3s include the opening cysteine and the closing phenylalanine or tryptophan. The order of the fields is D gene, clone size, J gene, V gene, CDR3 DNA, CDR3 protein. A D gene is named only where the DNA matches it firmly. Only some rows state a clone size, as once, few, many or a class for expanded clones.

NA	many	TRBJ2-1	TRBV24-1	TGTGCCACCAGTGATTTGAACAATGAGCAGTTCTTC	CATSDLNNEQFF
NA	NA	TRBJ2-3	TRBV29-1	TGCAGCGCACCCCCCCAGCACTTTACAGATACGCAGTATTTT	CSAPPQHFTDTQYF
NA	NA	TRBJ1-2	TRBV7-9	TGTGCCAGCAGCTTAGTAGCAGGGGAGAACTATGGCTACACCTTC	CASSLVAGENYGYTF
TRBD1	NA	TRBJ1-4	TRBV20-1	TGCAGTGCTAGTCTTGTAGGACAGGGGAAAAAACTGTTTTTT	CSASLVGQGKKLFF
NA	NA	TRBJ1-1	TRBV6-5	TGTGCCAGCAGAACACAGGGTAGCCCTGAAGCTTTCTTT	CASRTQGSPEAFF
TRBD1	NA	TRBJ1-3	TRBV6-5	TGTGCCAGCAGGAAACAGGGGGCGTCTGGAAACACCATATATTTT	CASRKQGASGNTIYF
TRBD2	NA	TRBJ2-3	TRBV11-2	TGTGCCAGCAGCCCGGGACTAGCCCTAGATACGCAGTATTTT	CASSPGLALDTQYF
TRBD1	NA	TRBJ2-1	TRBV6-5	TGTGCCAGCAGTTTCTTTCCGGGACAGCTCTACAATGAGCAGTTCTTC	CASSFFPGQLYNEQFF
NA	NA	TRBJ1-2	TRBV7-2	TGTGCCAGCAGCTTAGAGGCGACGGGAAACTATGGCTACACCTTC	CASSLEATGNYGYTF
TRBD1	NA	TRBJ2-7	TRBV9	TGTGCCAGCAGCGTAAGTCTAGGACAGGGCTCCTACGAGCAGTACTTC	CASSVSLGQGSYEQYF
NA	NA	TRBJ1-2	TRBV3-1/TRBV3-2	TGTGCCAGCAGCCAAGGGGGAGGCTACACCTTC	CASSQGGGYTF
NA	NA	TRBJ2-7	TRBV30	TGTGCCTGGAGTGCCCAGCGGGTCTCCTACGAGCAGTACTTC	CAWSAQRVSYEQYF
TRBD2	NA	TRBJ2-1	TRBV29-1	TGCAGCGTTGCTAGCGGGGGGGACAATGAGCAGTTCTTC	CSVASGGDNEQFF
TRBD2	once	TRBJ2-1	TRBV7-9	TGTGCCAGCGTGGCTAGCGGCCTACAATATGAGCAGTTCTTC	CASVASGLQYEQFF
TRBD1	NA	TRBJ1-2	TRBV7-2	TGTGCCAGCAGCTTTCGACAGGGACCCGGCTACACCTTC	CASSFRQGPGYTF
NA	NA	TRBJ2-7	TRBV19	TGTGCCAGTAGTATGGAGCCTAGGGGCGAGCAGTACTTC	CASSMEPRGEQYF
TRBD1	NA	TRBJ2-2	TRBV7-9	TGTGCCGCCACAGGGGGCGCCGACGGGGAGCTGTTTTTT	CAATGGADGELFF
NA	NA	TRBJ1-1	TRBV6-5	TGTGCCAGCAGTTACGGTAGGGAAATGAACACTGAAGCTTTCTTT	CASSYGREMNTEAFF
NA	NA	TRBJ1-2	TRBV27	TGTGCCAGCAGTTTGGATCCAGGGGCGAGATATGGCTACACCTTC	CASSLDPGARYGYTF
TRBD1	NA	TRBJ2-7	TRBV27	TGTGCCAGCAGAACAGGGGGCGCTCTCTGGGAGGGCCGAGATGAGCAGTACTTC	CASRTGGALWEGRDEQYF
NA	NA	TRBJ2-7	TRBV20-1	TGCAGTGCGCCCGAAGGCAGAGAGCAGTACTTC	CSAPEGREQYF
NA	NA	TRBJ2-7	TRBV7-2	TGTGCCAGCAGCCAAGGGACCATTACCCCCTACGAGCAGTACTTC	CASSQGTITPYEQYF
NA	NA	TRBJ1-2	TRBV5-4	TGTGCCAGCAGCTTCAGGGATGGCTACACCTTC	CASSFRDGYTF
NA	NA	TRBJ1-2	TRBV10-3	TGTGCCATCTCAATGGAGGGGGATGGCTACACCTTC	CAISMEGDGYTF
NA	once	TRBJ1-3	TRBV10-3	TGTGCCATCAGGGCGAGACCGCAGGGGAGCGGAAACACCATATATTTT	CAIRARPQGSGNTIYF
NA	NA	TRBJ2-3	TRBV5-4	TGTGCCAGCAGCTTTTTTCGGACCATGACAGATACGCAGTATTTT	CASSFFRTMTDTQYF
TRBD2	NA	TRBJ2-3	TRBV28	TGTGCCAGCAGTTATAGCGGGAGGGCAGATACGCAGTATTTT	CASSYSGRADTQYF
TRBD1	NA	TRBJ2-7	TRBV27	TGTGCCAGCAGTCCCACCTCCCGGGGGACAGGTTCTTACGAGCAGTACTTC	CASSPTSRGTGSYEQYF
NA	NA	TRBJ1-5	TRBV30	TGTGCCTGGAGTGTAAATGTGGGTTTGCAGCCCCAGCATTTT	CAWSVNVGLQPQHF
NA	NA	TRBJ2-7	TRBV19	TGTGCCAGTAGTACGCTCGACAAATACGAGCAGTACTTC	CASSTLDKYEQYF
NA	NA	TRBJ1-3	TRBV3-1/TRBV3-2	TGTGCCAGCAGCCCCCTTGGAAACACCATATATTTT	CASSPLGNTIYF
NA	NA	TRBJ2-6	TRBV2	TGTGCCAGCAGGGGGTCCTCTGGGGCCAACGTCCTGACTTTC	CASRGSSGANVLTF
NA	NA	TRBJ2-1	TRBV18	TGTGCCAGCTCACCACGGGGGCAGACAGCTTACAATGAGCAGTTCTTC	CASSPRGQTAYNEQFF
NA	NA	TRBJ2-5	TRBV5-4	TGTGCCAGCAGCTTGAGAACAGGAGAGACCCAGTACTTC	CASSLRTGETQYF
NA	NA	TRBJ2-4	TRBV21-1	TGTGCCAGCAGCAAAGCGGACAGGACCTTAGAGAAACTAGCCAAAAACATTCAGTACTTC	CASSKADRTLEKLAKNIQYF
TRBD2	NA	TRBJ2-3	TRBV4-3	TGCGCCAGCAGCCAAGGCCATGGTCCTGGGAGGGGCACAGATACGCAGTATTTT	CASSQGHGPGRGTDTQYF
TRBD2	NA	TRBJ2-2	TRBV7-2	TGTGCCAGCAGTTCAACTAGCGGGAGGGCCTTGGCCGGGGAGCTGTTTTTT	CASSSTSGRALAGELFF
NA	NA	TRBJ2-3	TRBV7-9	TGTGCCAGCAGCTTAGGGGACTTTAGAGATACGCAGTATTTT	CASSLGDFRDTQYF
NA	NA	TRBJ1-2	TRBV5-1	TGCGCCAGCAGCTTTGGGGGAATCTATGGCTACACCTTC	CASSFGGIYGYTF
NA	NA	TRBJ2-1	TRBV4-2	TGTGCCAGCAGCCTACCGGGACTCCCAAATGAGCAGTTCTTC	CASSLPGLPNEQFF
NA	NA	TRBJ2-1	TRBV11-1	TGTGCCAGCAGCTCGCCCTATAGCGGAACCTACAATGAGCAGTTCTTC	CASSSPYSGTYNEQFF